The clone carrying this T cell receptor beta chain has a handful of counts. The record originates from a study of T cells of healthy individuals. TCRdb reanalysed the 5' RACE reads using MiXCR and keeps one entry per CDR3 protein. The table shows more than 85,000 distinct CDR3 sequences, with approximately 18% occurring only once. V shed 1 base and J 1 base; nucleotides not matched to a gene: 6. The CDR3 is 16 residues long. Germline-derived CDR1 and CDR2 are SEHNR and FQNEAQ (reference sequence). J is TRBJ2-5 and V is TRBV7-9; 7 positions agree with TRBD2. This receptor was identified in a human donor in good health. As DNA, the CDR3 is TGTGCCAGCAGCTTAGGGGGGGGATTGTCCCAAGAGACCCAGTACTTC. Translating it yields CASSLGGGLSQETQYF. Drawing the rest from reference TRBV7-9 and TRBJ2-5, the complete variable domain is DTGVSQNPRHKITKRGQNVTFRCDPISEHNRLYWYRQTLGQGPEFLTYFQNEAQLEKSRLLSDRFSAERPKGSFSTLEIQRTEQGDSAMYLCASSLGGGLSQETQYFGPGTRLLVL.